This TCR beta chain was obtained from a study of blood T cell repertoires in COVID-19. Study-wide background: Samples of COVID-19 (acute and convalescent) were obtained from the United States, Italy and Spain.

This CDR3 contains 12 residues. The germline V gene has CDR1 GTSNPN and CDR2 SVGIG (reference sequence). Assay: immunoSEQ multiplex PCR; the TCRdb copy retains only in-frame clones and omits some. The profile shows over 450,000 clones, approximately 88% of them singletons. This clone has only one observation. The specimen was peripheral blood. The J gene is TRBJ1-4, the V gene TRBV30, with TRBD1 matching over 10 bases. This sequence originates from a woman between 45 and 60 years old with COVID-19, enrolled during active disease. CDR3 DNA: TGTGCTTGGGACAGGGGAAATGAAAAACTGTTTTTT. Translation gives CAWDRGNEKLFF.